The TCR beta chain described here comes from a study of CD8 T cells in ankylosing spondylitis. Making the TCR beta libraries involved quantitative 5'-RACE with molecular barcodes. Each CDR3 protein is one row after TCRdb ran MiXCR on the 5' RACE reads. The sample contains 650,000 to 800,000 distinct CDR3 sequences, around 19% of which appear only once. This clonotype appeared a few times. Antigen unknown. General observations from the study: Ankylosing spondylitis blood appeared to be characterized by a TCR beta motif of fewer than ten highly homologous variants. In reactive arthritis synovial fluid and blood, some motif variants had been reported before. The clones that were linked to disease were reported to be significantly enriched in matched synovial fluid samples from ankylosing spondylitis patients.

Sample: blood, either unsorted or a sorted T cell fraction (not recorded which). This receptor was identified in a male donor with ankylosing spondylitis.

CDR3 loop: CASSAGLAGGTDTQYF. The CDR3 DNA reads as TGCGCCAGCAGCGCTGGACTAGCGGGAGGCACAGATACGCAGTATTTT. The chain is built from TRBV5-1 and TRBJ2-3, with 13 nucleotides matching TRBD2. There are 16 residues in the CDR3. Germline V CDR1 and CDR2: SGHRS, YFSETQ. Trimming removed 4 bases from V and 1 base from J; junction bases left unmatched: 3.